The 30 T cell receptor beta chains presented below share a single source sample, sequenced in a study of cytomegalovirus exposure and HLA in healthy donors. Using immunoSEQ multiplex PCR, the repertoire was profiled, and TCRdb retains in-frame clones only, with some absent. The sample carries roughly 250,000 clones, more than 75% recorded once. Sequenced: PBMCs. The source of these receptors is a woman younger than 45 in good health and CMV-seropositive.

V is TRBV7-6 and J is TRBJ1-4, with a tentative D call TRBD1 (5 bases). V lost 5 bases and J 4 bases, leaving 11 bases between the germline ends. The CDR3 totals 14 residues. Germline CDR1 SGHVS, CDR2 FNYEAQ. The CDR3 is CASSPDSFNEKLFF. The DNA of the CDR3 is TGTGCCAGCAGCCCCGACAGCTTTAATGAAAAACTGTTTTTT.

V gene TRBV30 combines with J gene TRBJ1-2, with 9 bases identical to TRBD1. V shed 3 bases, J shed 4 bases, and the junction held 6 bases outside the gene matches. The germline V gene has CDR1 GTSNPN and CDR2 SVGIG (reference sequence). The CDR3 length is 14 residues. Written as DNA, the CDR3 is TGTGCCTGGAGCAAGGACAGGGGCATCTATGGCTACACCTTC. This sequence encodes CAWSKDRGIYGYTF. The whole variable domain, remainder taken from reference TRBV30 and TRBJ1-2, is SQTIHQWPATLVQPVGSPLSLECTVEGTSNPNLYWYRQAAGRGLQLLFYSVGIGQISSEVPQNLSASRPQDRQFILSSKKLLLSDSGFYLCAWSKDRGIYGYTFGSGTRLTVV.

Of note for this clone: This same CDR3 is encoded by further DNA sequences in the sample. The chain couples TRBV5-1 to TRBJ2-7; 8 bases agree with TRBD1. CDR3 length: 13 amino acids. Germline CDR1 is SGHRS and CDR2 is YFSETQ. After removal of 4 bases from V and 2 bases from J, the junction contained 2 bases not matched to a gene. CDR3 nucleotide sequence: TGCGCCAGCAGCCTGGACAGGGCCTACGAGCAGTACTTC. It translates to CASSLDRAYEQYF. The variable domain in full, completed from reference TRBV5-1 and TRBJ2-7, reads KAGVTQTPRYLIKTRGQQVTLSCSPISGHRSVSWYQQTPGQGLQFLFEYFSETQRNKGNFPGRFSGRQFSNSRSEMNVSTLELGDSALYLCASSLDRAYEQYFGPGTRLTVT.

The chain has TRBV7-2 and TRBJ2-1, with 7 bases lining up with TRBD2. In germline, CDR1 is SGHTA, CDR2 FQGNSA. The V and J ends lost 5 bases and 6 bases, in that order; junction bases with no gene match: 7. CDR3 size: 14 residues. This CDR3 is CASSPTSRLNEQFF. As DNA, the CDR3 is TGTGCCAGCAGCCCGACTAGCCGCCTCAATGAGCAGTTCTTC.

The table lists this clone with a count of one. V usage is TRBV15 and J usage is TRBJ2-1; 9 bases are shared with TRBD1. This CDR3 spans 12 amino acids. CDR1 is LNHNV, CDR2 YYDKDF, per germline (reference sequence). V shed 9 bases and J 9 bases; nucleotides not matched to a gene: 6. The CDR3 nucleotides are TGTGCCACGGGACAGGGAGAAGGTGAGCAGTTCTTC. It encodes CATGQGEGEQFF.

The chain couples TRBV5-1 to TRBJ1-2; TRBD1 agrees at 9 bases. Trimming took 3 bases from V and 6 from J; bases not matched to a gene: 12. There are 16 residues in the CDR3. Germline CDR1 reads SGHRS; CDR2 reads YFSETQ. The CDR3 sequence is CASSYAGTGLGDGYTF. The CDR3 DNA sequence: TGCGCCAGCAGCTATGCCGGGACAGGGCTCGGAGATGGCTACACCTTC. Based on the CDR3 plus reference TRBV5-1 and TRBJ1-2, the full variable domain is KAGVTQTPRYLIKTRGQQVTLSCSPISGHRSVSWYQQTPGQGLQFLFEYFSETQRNKGNFPGRFSGRQFSNSRSEMNVSTLELGDSALYLCASSYAGTGLGDGYTFGSGTRLTVV.

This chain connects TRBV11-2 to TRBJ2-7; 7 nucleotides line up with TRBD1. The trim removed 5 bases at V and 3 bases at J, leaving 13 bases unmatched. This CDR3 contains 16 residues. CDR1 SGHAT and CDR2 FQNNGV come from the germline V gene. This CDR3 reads CASSKSNPGQIYEQYF. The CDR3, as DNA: TGTGCCAGCAGCAAAAGTAATCCGGGACAGATCTACGAGCAGTACTTC.

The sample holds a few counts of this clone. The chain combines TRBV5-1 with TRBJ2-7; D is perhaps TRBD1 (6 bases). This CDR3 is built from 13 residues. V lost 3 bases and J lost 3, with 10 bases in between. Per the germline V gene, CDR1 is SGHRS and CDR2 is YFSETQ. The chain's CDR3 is CASSSTGNYEQYF. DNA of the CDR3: TGCGCCAGCAGCTCTACAGGGAACTACGAGCAGTACTTC.

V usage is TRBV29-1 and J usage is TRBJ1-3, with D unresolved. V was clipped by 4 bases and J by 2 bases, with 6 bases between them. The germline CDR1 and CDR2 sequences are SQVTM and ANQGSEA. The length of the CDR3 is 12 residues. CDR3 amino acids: CSVVAAGNTIYF. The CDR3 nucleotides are TGCAGCGTTGTGGCAGCTGGAAACACCATATATTTT.

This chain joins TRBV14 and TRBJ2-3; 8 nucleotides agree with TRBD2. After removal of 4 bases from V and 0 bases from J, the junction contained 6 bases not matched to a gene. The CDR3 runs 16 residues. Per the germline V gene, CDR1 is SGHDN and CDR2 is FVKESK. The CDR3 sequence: CASSLTSGPSTDTQYF. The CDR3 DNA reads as TGTGCCAGCAGCCTTACTAGCGGACCTAGCACAGATACGCAGTATTTT. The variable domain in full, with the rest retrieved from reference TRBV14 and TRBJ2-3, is EAGVTQFPSHSVIEKGQTVTLRCDPISGHDNLYWYRRVMGKEIKFLLHFVKESKQDESGMPNNRFLAERTGGTYSTLKVQPAELEDSGVYFCASSLTSGPSTDTQYFGPGTRLTVL.

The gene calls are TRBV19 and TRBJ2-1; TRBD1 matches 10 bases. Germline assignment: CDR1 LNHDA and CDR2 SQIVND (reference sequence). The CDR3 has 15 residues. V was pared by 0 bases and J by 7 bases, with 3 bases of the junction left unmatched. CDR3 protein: CASSIEGTGENEQFF. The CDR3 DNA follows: TGTGCCAGTAGTATAGAGGGGACAGGGGAAAATGAGCAGTTCTTC.

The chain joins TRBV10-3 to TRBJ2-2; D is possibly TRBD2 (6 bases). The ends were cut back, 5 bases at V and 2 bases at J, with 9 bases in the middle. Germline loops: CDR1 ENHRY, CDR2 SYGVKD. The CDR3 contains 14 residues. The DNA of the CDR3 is TGTGCCATCAGTCCGGGACTCAACACCGGGGAGCTGTTTTTT. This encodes CAISPGLNTGELFF.

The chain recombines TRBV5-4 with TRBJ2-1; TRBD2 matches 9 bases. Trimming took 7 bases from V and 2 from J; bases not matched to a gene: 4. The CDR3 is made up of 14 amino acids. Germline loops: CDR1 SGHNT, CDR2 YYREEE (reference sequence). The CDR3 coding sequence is TGTGCCAGCGGGGGCGGGAGGGCCTACAATGAGCAGTTCTTC. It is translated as CASGGGRAYNEQFF.

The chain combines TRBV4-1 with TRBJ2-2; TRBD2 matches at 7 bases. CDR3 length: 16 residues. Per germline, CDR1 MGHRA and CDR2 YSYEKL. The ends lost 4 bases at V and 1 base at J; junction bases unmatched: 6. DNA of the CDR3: TGCGCCAGCAGCCTATTGCCTAGCGGGAACACCGGGGAGCTGTTTTTT. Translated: CASSLLPSGNTGELFF.

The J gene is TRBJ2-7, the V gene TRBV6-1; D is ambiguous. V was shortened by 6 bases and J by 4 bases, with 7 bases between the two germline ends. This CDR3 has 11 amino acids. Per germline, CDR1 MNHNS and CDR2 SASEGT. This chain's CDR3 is CASRSLYEQYF. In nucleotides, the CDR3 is TGTGCCAGCAGATCCTTATACGAGCAGTACTTC.

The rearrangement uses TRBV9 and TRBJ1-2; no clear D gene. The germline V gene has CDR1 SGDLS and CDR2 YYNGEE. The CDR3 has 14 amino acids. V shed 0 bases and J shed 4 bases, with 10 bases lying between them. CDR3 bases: TGTGCCAGCAGCGTAGAGTCAGGTCCCTATGGCTACACCTTC. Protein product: CASSVESGPYGYTF.

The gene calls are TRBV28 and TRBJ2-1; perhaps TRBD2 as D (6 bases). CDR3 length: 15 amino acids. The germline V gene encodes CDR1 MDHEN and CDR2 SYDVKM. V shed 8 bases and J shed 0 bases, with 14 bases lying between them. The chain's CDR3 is CASGLQQASYNEQFF. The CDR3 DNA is TGTGCCAGCGGACTACAGCAGGCCTCCTACAATGAGCAGTTCTTC.

CDR3 DNA sequence: TGTGCCAGCTCACCAACTCGAGACAGCCCGGAGCAGTACTTC. Translation gives CASSPTRDSPEQYF. The genes are TRBV18 and TRBJ2-7; a weak D match, TRBD1 (5 bases). CDR3 length: 14 residues. Germline-derived CDR1 and CDR2 are KGHSH and LQKENI. V was shortened by 2 bases and J by 7 bases, with 15 bases between the two germline ends.

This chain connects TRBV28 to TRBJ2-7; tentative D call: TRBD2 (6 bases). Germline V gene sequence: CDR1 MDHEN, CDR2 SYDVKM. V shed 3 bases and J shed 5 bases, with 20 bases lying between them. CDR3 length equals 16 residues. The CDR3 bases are TGTGCCAGCAGTTTCATGGCGGGGCAGGGATCCGACGAGCAGTACTTC. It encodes CASSFMAGQGSDEQYF.

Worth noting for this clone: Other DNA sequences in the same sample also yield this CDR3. The CDR3 DNA reads as TGTGCCTGGAGCCCAGGGGGCACCGGGGAGCTGTTTTTT. Protein product: CAWSPGGTGELFF. This rearrangement joins TRBV30 to TRBJ2-2; 7 positions agree with TRBD1. The CDR3 contains 13 residues. The germline CDR1 and CDR2 sequences are GTSNPN and SVGIG (reference sequence). Trimming cost V 3 bases and J 4 bases; bases outside gene matches: 2. The full variable domain, with the rest looked up from reference TRBV30 and TRBJ2-2, is SQTIHQWPATLVQPVGSPLSLECTVEGTSNPNLYWYRQAAGRGLQLLFYSVGIGQISSEVPQNLSASRPQDRQFILSSKKLLLSDSGFYLCAWSPGGTGELFFGEGSRLTVL.

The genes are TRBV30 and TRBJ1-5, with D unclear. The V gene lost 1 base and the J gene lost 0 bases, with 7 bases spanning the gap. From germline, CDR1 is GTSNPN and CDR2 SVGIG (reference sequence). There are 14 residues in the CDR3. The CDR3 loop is CAWSGTNSNQPQHF. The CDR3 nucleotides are TGTGCCTGGAGTGGAACTAATAGCAATCAGCCCCAGCATTTT.

The CDR3 region has the DNA TGTGCCAGCAGCCAAGATCTCCCAGGACACTCTTCTAACTATGGCTACACCTTC. This translates into CASSQDLPGHSSNYGYTF. The chain links TRBV4-2 to TRBJ1-2; D perhaps matches TRBD1 (5 bases). Trimming removed 0 bases at V and 0 bases at J, with 17 bases between. The germline gives CDR1 LGHNA, CDR2 YNFKEQ. The CDR3 loop spans 18 amino acids.

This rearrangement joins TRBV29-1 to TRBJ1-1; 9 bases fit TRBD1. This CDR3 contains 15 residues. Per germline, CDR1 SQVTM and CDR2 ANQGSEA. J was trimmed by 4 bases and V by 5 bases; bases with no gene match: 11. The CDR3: CSVPSNRGQGTEAFF. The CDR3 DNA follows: TGCAGCGTTCCCTCGAATCGGGGACAGGGCACTGAAGCTTTCTTT.

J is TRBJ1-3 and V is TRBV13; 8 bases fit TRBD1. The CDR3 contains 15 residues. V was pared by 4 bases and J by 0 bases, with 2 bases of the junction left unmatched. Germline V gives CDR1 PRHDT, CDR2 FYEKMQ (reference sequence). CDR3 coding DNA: TGTGCCAGCAGCTCCACAGGGGGCTCTGGAAACACCATATATTTT. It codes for CASSSTGGSGNTIYF.

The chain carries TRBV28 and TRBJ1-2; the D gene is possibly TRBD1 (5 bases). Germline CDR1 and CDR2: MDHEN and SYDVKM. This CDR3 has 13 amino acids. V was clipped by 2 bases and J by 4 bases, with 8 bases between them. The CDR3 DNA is TGTGCCAGCAGTTTAGACAGAGGCTATGGCTACACCTTC. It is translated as CASSLDRGYGYTF.

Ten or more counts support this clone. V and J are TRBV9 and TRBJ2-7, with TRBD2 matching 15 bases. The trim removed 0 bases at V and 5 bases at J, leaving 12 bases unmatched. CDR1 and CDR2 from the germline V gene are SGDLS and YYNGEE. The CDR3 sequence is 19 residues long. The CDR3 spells CASSVGKWTSGRAVDEQYF. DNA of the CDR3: TGTGCCAGCAGCGTAGGGAAATGGACTAGCGGGAGGGCCGTAGACGAGCAGTACTTC.

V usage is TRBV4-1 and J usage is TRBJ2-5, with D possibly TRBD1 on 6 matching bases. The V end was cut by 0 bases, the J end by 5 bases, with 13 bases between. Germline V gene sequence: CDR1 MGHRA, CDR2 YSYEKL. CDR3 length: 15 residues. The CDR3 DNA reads TGCGCCAGCAGCCAAGAATACAGGGTGGACGAGACCCAGTACTTC. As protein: CASSQEYRVDETQYF.

CDR3: CASSPPGGATAEAFF. DNA for the CDR3: TGTGCCAGCAGCCCCCCGGGTGGGGCCACGGCTGAAGCTTTCTTT. The chain couples TRBV7-9 to TRBJ1-1; TRBD1 is a possible D gene (5 bases). V was clipped by 5 bases and J by 6 bases, with 19 bases between them. The CDR3 length is 15 residues. Germline lookup yields CDR1 SEHNR and CDR2 FQNEAQ (reference sequence).

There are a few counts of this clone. CDR3 bases: TGTGCCAGCAGTTACTCGTCTAGCGGGACCAGCGAGCAGTACTTC. Protein sequence: CASSYSSSGTSEQYF. This chain connects TRBV6-6 to TRBJ2-7; 9 bases align to TRBD2. V lost 0 bases to trimming and J lost 6 bases; unmatched junction nucleotides: 6. There are 15 residues in the CDR3. Germline-derived CDR1 and CDR2 are MNHNY and SVGAGI (reference sequence).

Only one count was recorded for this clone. The CDR3 reads CASSSLGGIQETQYF. In nucleotides, the CDR3 is TGTGCCAGCAGCTCCCTGGGCGGGATCCAAGAGACCCAGTACTTC. The rearrangement joins TRBV11-2 to TRBJ2-5; weak D call: TRBD2 (6 bases). Germline V gene lookup returns CDR1 SGHAT and CDR2 FQNNGV. The ends were cut back, 4 bases at V and 1 base at J, with 13 bases in the middle. The CDR3 length is 15 residues.